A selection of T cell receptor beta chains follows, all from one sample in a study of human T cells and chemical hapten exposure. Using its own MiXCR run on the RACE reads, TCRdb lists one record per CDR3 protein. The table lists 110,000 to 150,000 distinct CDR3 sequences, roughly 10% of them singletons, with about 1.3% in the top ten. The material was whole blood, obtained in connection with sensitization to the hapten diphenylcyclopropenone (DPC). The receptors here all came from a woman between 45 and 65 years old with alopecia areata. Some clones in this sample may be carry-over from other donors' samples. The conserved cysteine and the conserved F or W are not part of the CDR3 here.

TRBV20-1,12,SARGQGANSPLH
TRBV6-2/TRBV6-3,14,ASRGLAGSSYNEQF
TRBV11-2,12,ASSPRVTSYEQY
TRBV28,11,ASSSGGGDEAF
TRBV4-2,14,ASSQVGQGLRNEQF
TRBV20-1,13,SALGLAGVGDEQY
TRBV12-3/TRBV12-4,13,ASSFLAGGADTQY
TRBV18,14,ASSRQYPQGRTGYT
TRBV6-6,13,ASSYLSKSTDTQY
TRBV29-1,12,SVERPTFDYEQY